What follows are 9 T cell receptor beta chains derived from one specimen sequenced in a study of blood T cell repertoires in COVID-19. Assay: immunoSEQ multiplex PCR; the TCRdb copy retains only in-frame clones and omits some. The sample holds 210,000 or so clones, 88% seen once. Sequenced: PBMCs or T cells enriched from blood (not recorded which). The receptor source for this set is a woman younger than 45 who had been exposed to COVID-19.

This chain joins TRBV5-5 and TRBJ2-5; D might be TRBD2 (7 bases). Germline V CDR1 and CDR2: SGHKS, YYEKEE (reference sequence). V lost 0 bases, J lost 5 bases, and 11 bases lay in between. The CDR3 covers 14 residues. The CDR3 protein is CASSLVGGAETQYF. The CDR3 region has the DNA TGTGCCAGCAGCTTGGTTGGGGGGGCCGAGACCCAGTACTTC.

The chain uses TRBV27 and TRBJ1-1; a possible D gene is TRBD1 (5 bases). Germline CDR1 is MNHEY and CDR2 is SMNVEV (reference sequence). Trimming took 6 bases from V and 5 from J, leaving 10 bases between them. The CDR3 sequence is 12 residues long. CDR3: CASSWGGTEAFF. CDR3 DNA: TGTGCCAGCAGCTGGGGGGGGACTGAAGCTTTCTTT.

The rearrangement links TRBV4-1 to TRBJ1-4; D is possibly TRBD1 (6 bases). Germline V gene lookup returns CDR1 MGHRA and CDR2 YSYEKL. The length of the CDR3 is 16 residues. V was clipped by 1 base and J by 8 bases, with 17 bases between them. The CDR3 DNA reads as TGCGCCAGCAGCCAAGTGGCGGGTGCGGGGGGCGAAAAACTGTTTTTT. Protein: CASSQVAGAGGEKLFF.

The rearrangement links TRBV21-1 to TRBJ1-4; the D call TRBD1 from the table was never checked on the DNA. TRBV21-1 is designated a pseudogene. This CDR3 has 15 residues. The CDR3 is CASSNEKRQGEKLFF. The CDR3 DNA is TGTGCCAGCAGCAACGAGAAACGACAGGGAGAAAAACTGTTTTTT.

The genes are TRBV11-2 and TRBJ2-5; 7 bases agree with TRBD2. Trimming took 0 bases from V and 5 from J; bases not matched to a gene: 6. This CDR3 spans 15 amino acids. From germline, CDR1 is SGHAT and CDR2 FQNNGV. CDR3 sequence: CASSLEGLEEETQYF. CDR3 bases: TGTGCCAGCAGCTTAGAAGGACTAGAGGAGGAGACCCAGTACTTC.

The chain recombines TRBV6-5 with TRBJ2-7; D not certain. V was cut by 0 bases and J by 7 bases, with 10 bases left in between. Germline lookup yields CDR1 MNHEY and CDR2 SVGAGI. The length of the CDR3 is 13 residues. The CDR3 region has the DNA TGTGCCAGCAGTTACTCGGAGAACCGAGAGCAGTACTTC. Amino acid sequence: CASSYSENREQYF.

This clone was seen only once. The V call is TRBV4-1, the J call TRBJ2-2; D is possibly TRBD2 (5 bases). Trimming removed 4 bases from V and 0 bases from J, with 18 bases in between. From germline, CDR1 is MGHRA and CDR2 YSYEKL. This CDR3 is 18 amino acids long. CDR3 in amino acids: CASSRMARGSTNTGELFF. The CDR3 nucleotides read TGCGCCAGCAGCCGGATGGCCAGAGGGAGTACGAACACCGGGGAGCTGTTTTTT.

V usage is TRBV30 and J usage is TRBJ2-1; D is ambiguous. This CDR3 is 13 amino acids long. The V gene lost 4 bases and the J gene lost 0 bases, with 7 bases spanning the gap. Germline V gene sequence: CDR1 GTSNPN, CDR2 SVGIG (reference sequence). The CDR3 protein is CAWTLSSYNEQFF. CDR3 nucleotides: TGTGCCTGGACGTTGAGCTCCTACAATGAGCAGTTCTTC. Combining the CDR3 with reference TRBV30 and TRBJ2-1 gives the whole variable domain SQTIHQWPATLVQPVGSPLSLECTVEGTSNPNLYWYRQAAGRGLQLLFYSVGIGQISSEVPQNLSASRPQDRQFILSSKKLLLSDSGFYLCAWTLSSYNEQFFGPGTRLTVL.

This chain joins TRBV12-5 and TRBJ2-1; TRBD1 matches 7 bases. The trim removed 5 bases at V and 10 bases at J, leaving 20 bases unmatched. From germline, CDR1 is LGHNT and CDR2 FRNRAP. The CDR3 has 17 residues. The CDR3 DNA is TGTGCTAGTGGTCCAGCAAGGGACAGAGACGCGGATGTAGAGCAGTTCTTC. Protein product: CASGPARDRDADVEQFF.